The rows below give T cell receptor beta chains drawn from one sample of a study of T cell responses to AZD1222 COVID-19 vaccine. The assay was immunoSEQ multiplex PCR, and TCRdb's table has in-frame clones only and misses some. Of about 60,000 clones listed, roughly 89% were seen once; the top ten hold around 6.6%. The sequenced sample was peripheral blood, obtained on day 0 of AZD1222 vaccination. Source of these receptors: an adult in good health. Each CDR3 is given with its conserved first and last residue. A D gene is named only where the DNA matches it firmly. Clone sizes are given selectively: once, few, many, or a class where the clone is expanded.

v_gene: TRBV5-5; abundance: NA; j_gene: TRBJ2-3; d_gene: NA; CDR3nt: TGTGCCAGCAGCTTGGACAGGGTTGGGGATACGCAGTATTTT; CDR3aa: CASSLDRVGDTQYF
v_gene: TRBV30; abundance: NA; j_gene: TRBJ1-4; d_gene: TRBD1; CDR3nt: TGTGCCTGGAGTATCGACAGGGGAAGTGAAAAACTGTTTTTT; CDR3aa: CAWSIDRGSEKLFF
v_gene: TRBV13; abundance: once; j_gene: TRBJ2-1; d_gene: TRBD1; CDR3nt: TGTGCCAGCAGCTTAGGGAGACAGGGATTTTACAATGAGCAGTTCTTC; CDR3aa: CASSLGRQGFYNEQFF
v_gene: TRBV5-4; abundance: NA; j_gene: TRBJ1-2; d_gene: TRBD1; CDR3nt: TGTGCCAGCAGCTACCTACAGGGGAAGTATGGCTACACCTTC; CDR3aa: CASSYLQGKYGYTF
v_gene: TRBV12-3/TRBV12-4; abundance: NA; j_gene: TRBJ1-2; d_gene: NA; CDR3nt: TGTGCCAGCAGTTTGAGTAGCGGAGGTGGCTACACCTTC; CDR3aa: CASSLSSGGGYTF
v_gene: TRBV5-6; abundance: many; j_gene: TRBJ2-7; d_gene: NA; CDR3nt: TGTGCCAGCAGCTTGGAAGTGGGGGCGGGCGAGCAGTACTTC; CDR3aa: CASSLEVGAGEQYF
v_gene: TRBV5-1; abundance: NA; j_gene: TRBJ1-4; d_gene: NA; CDR3nt: TGCGCCAGCAGCTTTGTAGGGGCTAATGAAAAACTGTTTTTT; CDR3aa: CASSFVGANEKLFF
v_gene: TRBV19; abundance: NA; j_gene: TRBJ1-5; d_gene: NA; CDR3nt: TGTGCCAGTAGTATTGAGCCCTGGGGTCAGCCCCAGCATTTT; CDR3aa: CASSIEPWGQPQHF
v_gene: TRBV10-3; abundance: NA; j_gene: TRBJ2-1; d_gene: TRBD2; CDR3nt: TGTGCCATCAGTGAGTCGAAGACTAGCGGGGGTAATGAGCAGTTCTTC; CDR3aa: CAISESKTSGGNEQFF
v_gene: TRBV10-3; abundance: NA; j_gene: TRBJ2-3; d_gene: NA; CDR3nt: TGTGCCATCAGCCTATCTGGGGGGACAGATACGCAGTATTTT; CDR3aa: CAISLSGGTDTQYF
v_gene: TRBV19; abundance: NA; j_gene: TRBJ1-2; d_gene: NA; CDR3nt: TGTGCCAGTAGTGTATCATTCGGGCACACGGTTTCTAACTATGGCTACACCTTC; CDR3aa: CASSVSFGHTVSNYGYTF
v_gene: TRBV4-2; abundance: NA; j_gene: TRBJ2-7; d_gene: TRBD1; CDR3nt: TGTCCCCCCACCCACCACGACTGGGGGACAGGCAAACCTTACGAGCAGTACTTC; CDR3aa: CPPTHHDWGTGKPYEQYF
v_gene: TRBV28; abundance: NA; j_gene: TRBJ2-5; d_gene: NA; CDR3nt: TGTGCCAGCACCCTCCAGGGATTCGGGTACCAAGAGACCCAGTACTTC; CDR3aa: CASTLQGFGYQETQYF
v_gene: TRBV7-9; abundance: once; j_gene: TRBJ2-7; d_gene: TRBD1; CDR3nt: TGTGCCAGCAGCTTAGGGGGACCGGGACAGGGGATGAGCGAGCAGTACTTC; CDR3aa: CASSLGGPGQGMSEQYF
v_gene: TRBV12-5; abundance: NA; j_gene: TRBJ1-2; d_gene: NA; CDR3nt: TGTGCTAGTGGTTCGGTCCGGGGCAGACGCCACGACTTC; CDR3aa: CASGSVRGRRHDF
v_gene: TRBV9; abundance: NA; j_gene: TRBJ2-7; d_gene: NA; CDR3nt: TGTGCCAGCAGCGTAGGATTGGCGGAGCGAACCTACGAGCAGTACTTC; CDR3aa: CASSVGLAERTYEQYF
v_gene: TRBV6-5; abundance: once; j_gene: TRBJ1-5; d_gene: NA; CDR3nt: TGTGCCAGTTCAGGGGAACGCCAGCCCCAGCATTTT; CDR3aa: CASSGERQPQHF
v_gene: TRBV28; abundance: NA; j_gene: TRBJ1-2; d_gene: TRBD1; CDR3nt: TGTGCCAGCAGTCAACAGGGGGCGGCGGGCTACACCTTC; CDR3aa: CASSQQGAAGYTF
v_gene: TRBV7-8; abundance: NA; j_gene: TRBJ1-2; d_gene: TRBD1; CDR3nt: TGTGCCAGCAGTTCAGACAGGGAAAGCTATGGCTACACCTTC; CDR3aa: CASSSDRESYGYTF
v_gene: TRBV11-3; abundance: NA; j_gene: TRBJ2-2; d_gene: NA; CDR3nt: TGTGCCAGCAGCGCCCGGCAGGCCTCGAACACCGGGGAGCTGTTTTTT; CDR3aa: CASSARQASNTGELFF
v_gene: TRBV7-2; abundance: NA; j_gene: TRBJ1-6; d_gene: NA; CDR3nt: TGTGCCAGCAGCTCCATGGGGGGGGATAATTCACCCCTCCACTTT; CDR3aa: CASSSMGGDNSPLHF
v_gene: TRBV5-6; abundance: NA; j_gene: TRBJ2-3; d_gene: TRBD1; CDR3nt: TGTGCCAGCAGCCTCACAGGGGGCTGGGGCACAGATACGCAGTATTTT; CDR3aa: CASSLTGGWGTDTQYF
v_gene: TRBV6-4; abundance: few; j_gene: TRBJ2-3; d_gene: TRBD1; CDR3nt: TGTGCCAGCAGTGCAGGGGGCGGCACAGATACGCAGTATTTT; CDR3aa: CASSAGGGTDTQYF
v_gene: TRBV7-9; abundance: NA; j_gene: TRBJ1-1; d_gene: NA; CDR3nt: TGTGCCAGCAGCGGAGACAGGTTAGAAGCTTTCTTT; CDR3aa: CASSGDRLEAFF
v_gene: TRBV2; abundance: NA; j_gene: TRBJ1-4; d_gene: NA; CDR3nt: TGTGCCAGCACTTACAGGGTGAGGGATGAAAAACTGTTTTTT; CDR3aa: CASTYRVRDEKLFF
v_gene: TRBV4-3; abundance: NA; j_gene: TRBJ1-6; d_gene: NA; CDR3nt: TGCGCCAGCAGCCGAAAGCCGGGACCCCAATCACCCCTCCACTTT; CDR3aa: CASSRKPGPQSPLHF